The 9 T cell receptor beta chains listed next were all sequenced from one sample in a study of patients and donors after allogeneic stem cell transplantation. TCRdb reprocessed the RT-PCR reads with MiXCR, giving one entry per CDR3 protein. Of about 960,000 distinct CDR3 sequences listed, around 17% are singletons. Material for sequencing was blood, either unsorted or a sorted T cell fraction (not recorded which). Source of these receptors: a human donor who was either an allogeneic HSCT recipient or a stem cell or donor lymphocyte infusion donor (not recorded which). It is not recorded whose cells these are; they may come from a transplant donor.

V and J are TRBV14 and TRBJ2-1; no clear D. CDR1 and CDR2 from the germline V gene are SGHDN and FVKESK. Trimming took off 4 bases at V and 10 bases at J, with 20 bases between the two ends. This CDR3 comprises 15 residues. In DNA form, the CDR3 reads TGTGCCAGCAGCCCGGTGCATGCAGCGTTCGGGGAGCAGTTCTTC. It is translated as CASSPVHAAFGEQFF.

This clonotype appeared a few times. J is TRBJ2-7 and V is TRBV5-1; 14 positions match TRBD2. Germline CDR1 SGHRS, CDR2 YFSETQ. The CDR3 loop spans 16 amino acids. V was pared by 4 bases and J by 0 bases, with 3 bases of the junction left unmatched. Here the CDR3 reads CASSRGTSGGSYEQYF. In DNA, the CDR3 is TGCGCCAGCAGCAGGGGGACTAGCGGGGGCTCCTACGAGCAGTACTTC.

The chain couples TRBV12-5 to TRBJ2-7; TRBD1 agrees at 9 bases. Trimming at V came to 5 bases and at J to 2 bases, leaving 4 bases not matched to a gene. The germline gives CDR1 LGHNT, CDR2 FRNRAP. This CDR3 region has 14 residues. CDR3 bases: TGTGCTAGTGGTACAGGACAGGGGCCCTACGAGCAGTACTTC. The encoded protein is CASGTGQGPYEQYF.

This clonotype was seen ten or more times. This CDR3 reads CASTRGGGGEKLFF. CDR3 DNA: TGTGCCAGCACAAGGGGCGGAGGAGGTGAAAAACTGTTTTTT. The J gene is TRBJ1-4, the V gene TRBV6-1, with D possibly being TRBD1 (5 bases). CDR3 length: 14 amino acids. CDR1 and CDR2 from the germline V gene are MNHNS and SASEGT. Trimming removed 7 bases at V and 7 bases at J, with 16 bases between.

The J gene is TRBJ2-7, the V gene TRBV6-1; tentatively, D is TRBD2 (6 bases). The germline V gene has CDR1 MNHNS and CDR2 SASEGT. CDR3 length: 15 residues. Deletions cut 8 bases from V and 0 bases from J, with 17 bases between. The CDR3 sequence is CASSDGRGSSYEQYF. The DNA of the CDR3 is TGTGCCAGCTCTGACGGTCGGGGGAGCTCCTACGAGCAGTACTTC.

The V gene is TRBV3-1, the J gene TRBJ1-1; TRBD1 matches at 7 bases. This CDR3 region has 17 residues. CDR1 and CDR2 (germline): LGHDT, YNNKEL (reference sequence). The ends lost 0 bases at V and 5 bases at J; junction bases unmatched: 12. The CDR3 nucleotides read TGTGCCAGCAGCCAAGATGAATGGGAGGGGGCTGAGACTGAAGCTTTCTTT. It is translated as CASSQDEWEGAETEAFF.

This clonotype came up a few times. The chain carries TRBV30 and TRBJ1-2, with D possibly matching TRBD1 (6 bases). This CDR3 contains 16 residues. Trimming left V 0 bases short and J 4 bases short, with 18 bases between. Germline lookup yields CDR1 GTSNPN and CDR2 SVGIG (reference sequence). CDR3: CAWSVRRDIDSYGYTF. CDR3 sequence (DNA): TGTGCCTGGAGTGTACGTAGGGACATAGATAGCTATGGCTACACCTTC.

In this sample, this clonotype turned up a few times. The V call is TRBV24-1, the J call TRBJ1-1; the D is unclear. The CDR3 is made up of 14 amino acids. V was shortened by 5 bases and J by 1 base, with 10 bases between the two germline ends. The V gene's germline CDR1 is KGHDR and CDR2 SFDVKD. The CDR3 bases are TGTGCCACCAGTGGGCCAACAGAGAACACTGAAGCTTTCTTT. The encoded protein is CATSGPTENTEAFF.

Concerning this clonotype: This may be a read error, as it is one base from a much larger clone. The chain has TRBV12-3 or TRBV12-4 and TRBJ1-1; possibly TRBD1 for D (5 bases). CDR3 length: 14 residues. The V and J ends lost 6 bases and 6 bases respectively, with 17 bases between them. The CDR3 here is CASSLLPPGAEAFF. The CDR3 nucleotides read TGTGCCAGCAGCTTACTTCCCCCGGGGGCTGAAGCTTTCTTT.